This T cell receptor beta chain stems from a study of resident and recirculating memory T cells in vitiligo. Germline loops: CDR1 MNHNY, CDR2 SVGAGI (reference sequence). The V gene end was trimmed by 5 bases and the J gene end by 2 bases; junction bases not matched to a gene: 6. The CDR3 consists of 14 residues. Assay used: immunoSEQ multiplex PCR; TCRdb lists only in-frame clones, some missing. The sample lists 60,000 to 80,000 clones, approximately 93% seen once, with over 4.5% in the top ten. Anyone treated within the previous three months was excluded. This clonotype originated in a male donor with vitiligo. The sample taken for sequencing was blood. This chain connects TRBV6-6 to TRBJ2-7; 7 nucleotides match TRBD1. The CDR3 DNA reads TGTGCCAGCAGTACCCCAGACAGGGCCTACGAGCAGTACTTC. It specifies CASSTPDRAYEQYF.